This passage covers 23 T cell receptor beta chains from one sample sequenced in a study of blood T cells in healthy people across ages. A second PCR, run for roughly 6 to 11 cycles, used a sample-barcoded 5' primer plus a J-beta primer mix. Via MiXCR, TCRdb re-called the 5' RACE reads, giving one row per CDR3 protein. The sample carries some 900,000 distinct CDR3 sequences, roughly 52% recorded once. The sequenced sample was blood. The source is a man between 25 and 39 years old in good health.

V gene TRBV6-5 combines with J gene TRBJ1-3; D uncertain. V was shortened by 5 bases and J by 2 bases, with 7 bases between the two germline ends. The CDR3 loop spans 13 amino acids. The germline CDR1 and CDR2 sequences are MNHEY and SVGAGI. The CDR3 DNA is TGTGCCAGCAGTCGGGGTACTGGAAACACCATATATTTT. This encodes CASSRGTGNTIYF.

Comment on this clonotype: Its ends do not fully match the called genes, so a read error is possible. The rearrangement links TRBV7-9 to TRBJ2-3; 10 positions agree with TRBD2. CDR3 length: 15 residues. Per germline, CDR1 SEHNR and CDR2 FQNEAQ (reference sequence). CDR3 in DNA: TGTGCCGGCAGCTCCCAGCGGGGGGGCCCAGATACGCAGTATTTT. This codes for CAGSSQRGGPDTQYF. The complete variable domain, with remaining parts taken from reference TRBV7-9 and TRBJ2-3, reads DTGVSQNPRHKITKRGQNVTFRCDPISEHNRLYWYRQTLGQGPEFLTYFQNEAQLEKSRLLSDRFSAERPKGSFSTLEIQRTEQGDSAMYLCAGSSQRGGPDTQYFGPGTRLTVL.

This chain uses TRBV6-5 with TRBJ1-2; D ambiguous. The germline V and J ends were trimmed by 2 bases and 6 bases, with 13 bases remaining between them. This CDR3 is 14 amino acids long. Germline lookup yields CDR1 MNHEY and CDR2 SVGAGI. The chain's CDR3 is CASSYGSGLDGYTF. The CDR3 DNA reads TGTGCCAGCAGTTACGGCTCAGGATTAGATGGCTACACCTTC.

The V and J genes are TRBV7-2 and TRBJ2-3, with 8 bases matching TRBD2. In germline, CDR1 is SGHTA, CDR2 FQGNSA. CDR3 length: 15 amino acids. Unmatched junction bases numbered 4, after V lost 2 bases and J lost 3 bases. In nucleotides, the CDR3 is TGTGCCAGCAGCTTACGTAGCGGGGCTACAGATACGCAGTATTTT. Protein product: CASSLRSGATDTQYF.

The chain uses TRBV5-6 and TRBJ2-3, with D unresolved. The CDR3 sequence is 16 residues long. Germline CDR1 and CDR2: SGHDT and YYEEEE. V was cut by 0 bases and J by 0 bases, with 11 bases left in between. The CDR3 is CASSLGPGTSTDTQYF. The CDR3 coding sequence is TGTGCCAGCAGCTTGGGCCCAGGAACTAGCACAGATACGCAGTATTTT.

This clonotype came up a few times. This chain connects TRBV2 to TRBJ2-3, with 9 bases aligning to TRBD1. Germline CDR1 and CDR2: SNHLY and FYNNEI. The CDR3 is 12 residues long. V shed 10 bases, J shed 3 bases, and the junction held 2 bases outside the gene matches. This chain's CDR3 is CAIGTGTDTQYF. As DNA, the CDR3 is TGTGCCATCGGGACAGGGACAGATACGCAGTATTTT.

This clonotype was seen ten or more times. This chain connects TRBV6-2 or TRBV6-3 to TRBJ2-5; TRBD2 matches 10 bases. Trimming cost V 4 bases and J 2 bases; bases outside gene matches: 4. Germline V gene sequence: CDR1 MNHEY, CDR2 SVGEGT. This CDR3 comprises 15 residues. CDR3 amino acids: CASSSLGLAQETQYF. CDR3 DNA sequence: TGTGCCAGCAGTTCCTTGGGACTAGCGCAAGAGACCCAGTACTTC.

A word on this clonotype: The junction shows a germline mismatch at one end, possibly a read error. This rearrangement joins TRBV7-3 to TRBJ2-1; 9 bases fit TRBD2. CDR1 and CDR2 (germline): SGHTA, FQGTGA. The CDR3 contains 15 residues. The CDR3 sequence is CARSASGGTYNEQFF. The CDR3 DNA reads TGTGCCAGGAGCGCCAGCGGGGGGACCTACAATGAGCAGTTCTTT.

In this sample, this clonotype turned up a few times. The genes are TRBV10-3 and TRBJ1-2; D uncertain. V shed 3 bases and J shed 7 bases, with 15 bases lying between them. The germline CDR1 and CDR2 sequences are ENHRY and SYGVKD. The CDR3 spans 14 residues. The CDR3 protein is CAISDGRGAGGYTF. DNA of the CDR3: TGTGCCATCAGTGACGGGCGAGGCGCGGGTGGCTACACCTTC.

V usage is TRBV5-5 and J usage is TRBJ2-1, with 11 bases that match TRBD1. The CDR3 covers 16 residues. The germline CDR1 and CDR2 sequences are SGHKS and YYEKEE (reference sequence). The junction had 3 bases not matched to a gene; V was cut back by 4 bases and J by 0 bases. CDR3 coding DNA: TGTGCCAGCAGCCCCGGGACAGGGGGCTCCTACAATGAGCAGTTCTTC. The encoded protein is CASSPGTGGSYNEQFF.

Details on this clonotype: Its ends do not fully match the called genes, so a read error is possible. The CDR3 sequence is CSVGSGDGCTF. DNA of the CDR3: TGCAGCGTTGGAAGTGGGGATGGCTGCACCTTC. J is TRBJ1-2 and V is TRBV29-1; D not resolved. CDR3 length equals 11 residues. Per germline, CDR1 SQVTM and CDR2 ANQGSEA.

The chain is built from TRBV20-1 and TRBJ2-3, with 13 positions matching TRBD2. The ends lost 5 bases at V and 1 base at J; junction bases unmatched: 3. This CDR3 is 15 amino acids long. Germline CDR1 and CDR2: DFQATT and SNEGSKA (reference sequence). The CDR3 nucleotides read TGCAGTGCTGTACTAGCGGGGGGGCGCACAGATACGCAGTATTTT. This sequence encodes CSAVLAGGRTDTQYF.

The V and J genes are TRBV7-2 and TRBJ1-4; D might be TRBD1 (6 bases). Trimming removed 1 base at V and 6 bases at J, with 15 bases between. This CDR3 region has 16 residues. The germline V gene encodes CDR1 SGHTA and CDR2 FQGNSA. CDR3 coding DNA: TGTGCCAGCAGCTTAGACATAGAGACAGGAGATGAAAAACTGTTTTTT. Amino acids: CASSLDIETGDEKLFF.

As regards this clonotype: A read error may explain this, as a much larger clone is one base away. The chain links TRBV12-3 or TRBV12-4 to TRBJ1-2; TRBD1 is a possible D gene (6 bases). CDR3 length: 13 amino acids. CDR3 region: CASSSQGVYGCTF. The CDR3, as DNA: TGTGCCAGCAGTTCACAGGGAGTCTATGGCTGCACCTTC.

The chain employs TRBV12-3 or TRBV12-4 and TRBJ1-2; D call uncertain. The CDR3 runs to 16 residues. With 5 bases removed from V and 5 bases from J, the gap between germline ends came to 21 bases. The CDR3 DNA reads as TGTGCCAGCAGTCTGTTGGCAGGCGAAGTTCCTTATGGCTACACCTTC. Its protein is CASSLLAGEVPYGYTF.

This rearrangement joins TRBV20-1 to TRBJ2-5, with 11 bases fitting TRBD2. With 6 bases clipped from V and 2 bases from J, the junction kept 8 bases outside the gene matches. CDR1 is DFQATT, CDR2 SNEGSKA, per germline (reference sequence). CDR3 length equals 15 residues. Written as DNA, the CDR3 is TGCAGTGCCACACAGACTAGCGGGGTTCAAGAGACCCAGTACTTC. Its translation: CSATQTSGVQETQYF.

The J gene is TRBJ1-5, the V gene TRBV7-2, with D hard to call. V was pared by 0 bases and J by 0 bases, with 12 bases between. The CDR3 has 17 residues. Germline V lookup: CDR1 SGHTA, CDR2 FQGNSA. The CDR3 is CASSLAPGGPSNQPQHF. DNA for the CDR3: TGTGCCAGCAGCTTAGCCCCGGGAGGGCCTAGCAATCAGCCCCAGCATTTT.

The chain links TRBV27 to TRBJ1-1, with 7 bases identical to TRBD1. V was pared by 7 bases and J by 0 bases, with 8 bases of the junction left unmatched. The germline gives CDR1 MNHEY, CDR2 SMNVEV (reference sequence). This CDR3 is built from 15 residues. This CDR3 reads CASTPQGVVNTEAFF. The CDR3 DNA sequence: TGTGCCAGCACCCCCCAGGGGGTAGTGAACACTGAAGCTTTCTTT.

J is TRBJ2-6 and V is TRBV24-1, with 7 bases fitting TRBD1. This CDR3 has 17 residues. Germline V gene data show CDR1 as KGHDR and CDR2 as SFDVKD. V lost 1 base and J lost 2; bases outside the gene matches: 4. CDR3 sequence: CATSDLGTGAGANVLTF. Here the CDR3 DNA reads TGTGCCACCAGTGATTTAGGTACAGGGGCTGGGGCCAACGTCCTGACTTTC.

The chain has TRBV12-3 or TRBV12-4 and TRBJ2-7; unclear D gene. Deletions cut 7 bases from V and 6 bases from J, with 13 bases between. The length of the CDR3 is 12 residues. The CDR3 protein is CASNRNTGEQYF. CDR3 nucleotides: TGTGCCAGCAACCGGAACACGGGCGAGCAGTACTTC.

The rearrangement links TRBV20-1 to TRBJ2-7; D possibly matches TRBD1 or TRBD2 (5 bases each). Germline CDR1 and CDR2: DFQATT and SNEGSKA (reference sequence). The CDR3 is made up of 13 amino acids. V was trimmed by 1 base and J by 3 bases, leaving 10 bases between them. The CDR3 region has the DNA TGCAGTGCTAGAGGTAGGGGAGACTACGAGCAGTACTTC. This sequence encodes CSARGRGDYEQYF.

Regarding this clonotype: A read error may explain this, as a much larger clone is one base away. This chain joins TRBV28 and TRBJ2-1; possible D gene TRBD2, 7 bases. Germline lookup yields CDR1 MDHEN and CDR2 SYDVKM. This CDR3 has 14 residues. With 5 bases removed from V and 8 bases from J, the gap between germline ends came to 16 bases. The CDR3 DNA reads as TGTGCCAGCAGTGCTACAGGGACTATTGATGAGCAGTTCTTC. Encoded protein: CASSATGTIDEQFF.

Written as DNA, the CDR3 is TGCAGTGCTTTTTTGGCGGGGGATCTCCATGAGACCCAGTACTTC. Protein product: CSAFLAGDLHETQYF. The rearrangement links TRBV20-1 to TRBJ2-5, with 7 positions matching TRBD2. V was pared by 5 bases and J by 5 bases, with 14 bases of the junction left unmatched. Germline-derived CDR1 and CDR2 are DFQATT and SNEGSKA (reference sequence). The CDR3 loop spans 15 amino acids.